The following is a TCR beta chain sequence with its context. Its antigen is currently unknown. Researchers partitioned CD4+ cells into CD45RA+ naive and CD45RA-negative memory subsets. J was trimmed by 5 bases and V by 5 bases; bases with no gene match: 11. CDR1 is SQVTM and CDR2 is ANQGSEA in the germline V gene. The CDR3 length is 15 residues. This sample is part of a study of shared clonotypes between healthy human individuals. Generated by immunoSEQ multiplex PCR, the TCRdb table keeps only in-frame clones and is missing some. The repertoire holds about 1.5 million clones, with 95% to 99% as singletons. General study results and limits: Since donors were few, the genetic and exposure-history diversity represented was limited. Among donors, clonotype sharing was expected to be affected by sequencing depth. A handful of donors had around 5% of their naive CD4 clonotypes in common.

Sequencing used naive CD4+ T cells sorted from blood. The subset here: CD45RA+ positively selected. The receptor comes from a man under 40 in good health. The chain recombines TRBV29-1 with TRBJ1-2; TRBD1 agrees at 10 bases. CDR3 residues: CSVSGTGDLPYGYTF. As DNA, the CDR3 is TGCAGCGTTAGTGGGACAGGGGACCTCCCATATGGCTACACCTTC.